Below, one TCR beta chain is given with its context. This clone has just one count. This receptor's antigen is unknown. Base quality data are lacking; no much larger clone is found one base away. The data were taken from a study of naive CD8 T cells in extremely preterm neonates (dated by TCRdb to about 2017). About the investigation overall: Sorted naive CD8+ T cells from four age groups (extremely preterm neonates, term neonates, young children and adults) were used in the study to compare TCRbeta CDR3 repertoires.

TCRbeta CDR3 regions were amplified from genomic DNA by a two-step, bias-controlled multiplex PCR. The multiplex PCR included primers specific for each TRBV and TRBJ gene segment. The immunoSEQ Assay was used to generate the TCRbeta repertoire data. Processing in the source paper ran as follows. To merge closely related sequences, reads went through filtering and clustering using a relative-frequency ratio and a modified nearest-neighbor algorithm. The V, D and J gene assignments for CDR3 sequences were based on IMGT annotation. Template counts were corrected for PCR amplification bias by normalization and were quantified against synthetic TCR CDR3 analog sequences. Analyses were restricted to unique productive sequences, meaning in-frame CDR3 sequences without stop codons. The immunoSEQ Analyzer software was used to calculate iChao1 richness and clonality, with clonality defined as 1 minus Pielou's evenness. JMP was used for statistical testing, with Student's t-test or a non-parametric test applied depending on Shapiro-Wilk normality results. Drawn from immuneACCESS, this table holds only the in-frame rearrangements with V and J called that TCRdb kept. Clones are partly lost; checked studies trace under half to an unresolved V gene and leave the rest unexplained. The DNA was the basis for D and trimming; V, J and clone size are from that table. The sample profile shows roughly 4,700 clones; about 97% of them were found once. More than 0.45% of the sample rests with the top ten.

General conclusions and limits of the study: Preterm neonates shared more CDR3 nucleotide sequences (approximately 2.5%) than term neonates (around 0.4%), young children (0.03%) and adults (around 0.01%). Compared with all other age groups, preterm neonates showed significantly lower iChao1 richness (p < 0.05) along with an even clone distribution, indicating a less rich repertoire. Preterm CDR3s were shorter, with fewer N additions and less junctional trimming, and were closer to germline than those of older groups. As limitations, the authors pointed to a small sample size and variable productive template counts among preterm samples. Prospective longitudinal studies of preterm and term neonates were called for by the authors so that T cell development could be tracked within individuals.

Term cord blood was obtained from roughly five elective full-term cesarean deliveries at about 37-41 weeks of gestation, without labor or rupture of membranes. The study excluded pregnancies involving fetal demise, active maternal HSV infection or known maternal HIV infection. A FACSAria III cell sorter was used to sort live, Annexin V-negative naive CD8+ T cells (CD3+CD8+CD45RA+CCR7+). Between roughly 20,000 and 100,000 naive CD8+ T cells were sorted per sample. Mixed venous-arterial cord blood was collected with preassembled standardized sampling kits. Cord blood stayed at room temperature and was processed within 4 hours after collection. Ficoll-Paque density gradient centrifugation was used to isolate mononuclear cells from diluted blood. Mononuclear cells were cryopreserved in approximately 10% DMSO with about 90% FBS and stored long term at -150°C before sorting. After thawing, the cells were stained with Annexin V and with antibodies against CD3, CD8, CCR7 and CD45RA. Genomic DNA was extracted from snap-frozen sorted cell pellets with the DNeasy Blood and Tissue Kit.

V drops 8 bases and J drops 6 bases, leaving 24 bases in between. From cysteine to phenylalanine, the CDR3 is 15 amino acids long. Of all the DNA, just the CDR3 is kept, 45 bases in frame from base 1. The germline V gene (reference sequence) provides CDR1 GTSNPN and CDR2 SVGIG. This receptor chain uses TRBV30 and TRBJ2-3; TRBD1 is a possible D gene, resting on 5 matching bases. The sequence derives from a newborn in good health. The sequencing sample was made of naive CD8+ T cells from cord blood. The CDR3 loop reads CARKERVGAQDTQYF. The base sequence is TGTGCCCGGAAGGAGCGAGTTGGGGCCCAGGATACGCAGTATTTT. The reference TRBV30 and TRBJ2-3 proteins fill in what lies around the CDR3, so the full variable domain reads SQTIHQWPATLVQPVGSPLSLECTVEGTSNPNLYWYRQAAGRGLQLLFYSVGIGQISSEVPQNLSASRPQDRQFILSSKKLLLSDSGFYLCARKERVGAQDTQYFGPGTRLTVL.